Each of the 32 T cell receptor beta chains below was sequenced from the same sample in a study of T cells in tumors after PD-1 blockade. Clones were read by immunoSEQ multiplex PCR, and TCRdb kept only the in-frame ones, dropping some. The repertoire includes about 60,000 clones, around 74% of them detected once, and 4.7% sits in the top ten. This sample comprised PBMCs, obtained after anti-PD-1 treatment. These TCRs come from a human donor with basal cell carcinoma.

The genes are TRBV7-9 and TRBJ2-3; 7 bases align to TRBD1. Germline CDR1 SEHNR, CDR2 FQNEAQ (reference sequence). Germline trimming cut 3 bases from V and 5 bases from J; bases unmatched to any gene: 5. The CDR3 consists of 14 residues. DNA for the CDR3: TGTGCCAGCAGCTTGACAGGGCCAGGAGATACGCAGTATTTT. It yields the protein CASSLTGPGDTQYF.

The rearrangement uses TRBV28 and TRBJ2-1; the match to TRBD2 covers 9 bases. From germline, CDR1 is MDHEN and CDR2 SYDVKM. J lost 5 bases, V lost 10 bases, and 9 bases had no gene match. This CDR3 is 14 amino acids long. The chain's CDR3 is CAIRGGGWNNEQFF. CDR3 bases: TGTGCCATCCGCGGGGGGGGATGGAACAATGAGCAGTTCTTC.

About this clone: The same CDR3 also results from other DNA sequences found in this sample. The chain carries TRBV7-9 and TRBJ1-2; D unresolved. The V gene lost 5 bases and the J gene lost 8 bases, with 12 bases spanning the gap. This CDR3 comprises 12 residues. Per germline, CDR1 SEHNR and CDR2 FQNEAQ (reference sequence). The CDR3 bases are TGTGCCAGCAGCCCAAGAGCGGGAGGCTACACCTTC. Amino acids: CASSPRAGGYTF.

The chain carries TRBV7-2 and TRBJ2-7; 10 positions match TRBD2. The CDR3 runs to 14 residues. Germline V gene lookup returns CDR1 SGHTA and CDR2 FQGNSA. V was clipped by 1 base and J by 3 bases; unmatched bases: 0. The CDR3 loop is CASSLGLAGYEQYF. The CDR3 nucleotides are TGTGCCAGCAGCTTAGGACTAGCGGGCTACGAGCAGTACTTC.

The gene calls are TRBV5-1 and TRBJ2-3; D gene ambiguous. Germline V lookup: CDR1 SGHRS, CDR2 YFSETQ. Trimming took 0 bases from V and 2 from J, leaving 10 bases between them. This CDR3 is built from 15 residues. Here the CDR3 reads CASSLESTATDTQYF. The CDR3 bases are TGCGCCAGCAGCTTGGAGAGTACCGCCACAGATACGCAGTATTTT. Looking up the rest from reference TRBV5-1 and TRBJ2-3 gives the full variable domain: KAGVTQTPRYLIKTRGQQVTLSCSPISGHRSVSWYQQTPGQGLQFLFEYFSETQRNKGNFPGRFSGRQFSNSRSEMNVSTLELGDSALYLCASSLESTATDTQYFGPGTRLTVL.

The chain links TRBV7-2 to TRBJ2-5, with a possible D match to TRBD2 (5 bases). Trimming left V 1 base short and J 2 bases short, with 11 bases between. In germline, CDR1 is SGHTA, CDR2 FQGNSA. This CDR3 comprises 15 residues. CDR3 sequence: CASSLVLARQETQYF. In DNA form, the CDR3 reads TGTGCCAGCAGCTTAGTCCTAGCCCGACAAGAGACCCAGTACTTC.

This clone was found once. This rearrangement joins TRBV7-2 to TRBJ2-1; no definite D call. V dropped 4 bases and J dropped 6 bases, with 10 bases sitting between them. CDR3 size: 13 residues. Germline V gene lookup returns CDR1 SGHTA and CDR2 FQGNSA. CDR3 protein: CASSYGRRNEQFF. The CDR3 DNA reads TGTGCCAGCAGCTACGGACGCCGCAATGAGCAGTTCTTC. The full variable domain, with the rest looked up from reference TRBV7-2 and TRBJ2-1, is GAGVSQSPSNKVTEKGKDVELRCDPISGHTALYWYRQSLGQGLEFLIYFQGNSAPDKSGLPSDRFSAERTGGSVSTLTIQRTQQEDSAVYLCASSYGRRNEQFFGPGTRLTVL.

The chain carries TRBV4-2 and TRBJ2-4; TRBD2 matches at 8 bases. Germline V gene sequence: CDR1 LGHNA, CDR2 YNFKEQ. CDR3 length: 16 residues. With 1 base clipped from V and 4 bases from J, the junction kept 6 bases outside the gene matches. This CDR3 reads CASSQAGGPLKNIQYF. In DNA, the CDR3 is TGTGCCAGCAGCCAAGCGGGGGGGCCCTTAAAAAACATTCAGTACTTC.

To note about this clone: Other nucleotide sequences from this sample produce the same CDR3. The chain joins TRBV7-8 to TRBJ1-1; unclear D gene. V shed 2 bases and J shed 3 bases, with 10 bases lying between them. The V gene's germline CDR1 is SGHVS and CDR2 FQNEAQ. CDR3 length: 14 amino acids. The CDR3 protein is CASSLWVSDTEAFF. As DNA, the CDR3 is TGTGCCAGCAGCTTATGGGTCTCGGACACTGAAGCTTTCTTT. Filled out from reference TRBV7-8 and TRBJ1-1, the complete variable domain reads GAGVSQSPRYKVAKRGQDVALRCDPISGHVSLFWYQQALGQGPEFLTYFQNEAQLDKSGLPSDRFFAERPEGSVSTLKIQRTQQEDSAVYLCASSLWVSDTEAFFGQGTRLTVV.

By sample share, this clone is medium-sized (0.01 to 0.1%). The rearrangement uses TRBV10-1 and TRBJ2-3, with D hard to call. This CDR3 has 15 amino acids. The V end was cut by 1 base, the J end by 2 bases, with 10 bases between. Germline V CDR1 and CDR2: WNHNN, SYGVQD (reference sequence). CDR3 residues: CASSELRLSTDTQYF. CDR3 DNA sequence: TGCGCCAGCAGTGAGTTAAGACTTTCCACAGATACGCAGTATTTT.

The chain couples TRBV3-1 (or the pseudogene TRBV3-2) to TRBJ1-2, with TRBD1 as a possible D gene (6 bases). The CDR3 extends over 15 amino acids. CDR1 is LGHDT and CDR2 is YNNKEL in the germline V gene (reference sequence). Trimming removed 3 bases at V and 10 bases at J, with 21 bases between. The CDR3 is CASSQIFRDKRDYTF. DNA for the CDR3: TGTGCCAGCAGCCAGATTTTCCGGGACAAAAGGGACTACACCTTC.

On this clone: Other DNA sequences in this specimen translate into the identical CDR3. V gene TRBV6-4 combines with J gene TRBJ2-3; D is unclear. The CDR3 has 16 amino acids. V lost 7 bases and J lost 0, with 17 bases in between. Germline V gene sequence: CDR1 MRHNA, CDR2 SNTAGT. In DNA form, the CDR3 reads TGTGCCAGCACCCGAGAGCGAGCCTCAAGCACAGATACGCAGTATTTT. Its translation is CASTRERASSTDTQYF.

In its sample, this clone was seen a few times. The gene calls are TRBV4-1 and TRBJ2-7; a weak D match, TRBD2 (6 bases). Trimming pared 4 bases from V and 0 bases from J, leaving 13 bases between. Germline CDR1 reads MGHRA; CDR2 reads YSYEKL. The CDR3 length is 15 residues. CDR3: CASSLGTQSSYEQYF. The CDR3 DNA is TGCGCCAGCAGCCTCGGGACTCAAAGCTCCTACGAGCAGTACTTC.

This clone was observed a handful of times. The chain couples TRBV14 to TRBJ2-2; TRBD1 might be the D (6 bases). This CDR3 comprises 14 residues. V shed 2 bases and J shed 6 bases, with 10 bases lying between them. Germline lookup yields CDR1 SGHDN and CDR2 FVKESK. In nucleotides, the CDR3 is TGTGCCAGCAGCCAACTACAGGGCGCCGGGGAGCTGTTTTTT. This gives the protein CASSQLQGAGELFF. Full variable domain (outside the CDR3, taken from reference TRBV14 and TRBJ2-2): EAGVTQFPSHSVIEKGQTVTLRCDPISGHDNLYWYRRVMGKEIKFLLHFVKESKQDESGMPNNRFLAERTGGTYSTLKVQPAELEDSGVYFCASSQLQGAGELFFGEGSRLTVL.

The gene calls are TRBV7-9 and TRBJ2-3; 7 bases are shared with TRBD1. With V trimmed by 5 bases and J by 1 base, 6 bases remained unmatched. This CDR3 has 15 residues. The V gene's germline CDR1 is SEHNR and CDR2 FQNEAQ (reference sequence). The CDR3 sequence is CASSPTGKRTDTQYF. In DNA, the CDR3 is TGTGCCAGCAGCCCGACAGGGAAACGCACAGATACGCAGTATTTT.

CDR3 nucleotide sequence: TGTGCCAGCAGTTCGCCCTATAGCGGGGGAAGCACAGATACGCAGTATTTT. Residues: CASSSPYSGGSTDTQYF. The rearrangement joins TRBV27 to TRBJ2-3, with 9 bases aligning to TRBD2. After removal of 4 bases from V and 0 bases from J, the junction contained 8 bases not matched to a gene. Germline CDR1 is MNHEY and CDR2 is SMNVEV (reference sequence). This CDR3 is 17 amino acids long.

CDR3 in amino acids: CASSETTGVGTGELFF. DNA of the CDR3: TGCGCCAGCAGTGAAACGACAGGGGTCGGGACCGGGGAGCTGTTTTTT. This sequence joins TRBV10-2 and TRBJ2-2; 8 nucleotides line up with TRBD1. The junction had 8 bases not matched to a gene; V was cut back by 3 bases and J by 5 bases. Looked up from germline, CDR1 is WSHSY and CDR2 is SAAADI. This CDR3 is built from 16 residues.

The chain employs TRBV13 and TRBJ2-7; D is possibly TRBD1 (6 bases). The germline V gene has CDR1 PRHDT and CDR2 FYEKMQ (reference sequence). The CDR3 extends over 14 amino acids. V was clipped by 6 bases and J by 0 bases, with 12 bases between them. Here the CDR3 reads CASSSGTHSYEQYF. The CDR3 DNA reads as TGTGCCAGCAGTTCCGGGACACACTCCTACGAGCAGTACTTC.

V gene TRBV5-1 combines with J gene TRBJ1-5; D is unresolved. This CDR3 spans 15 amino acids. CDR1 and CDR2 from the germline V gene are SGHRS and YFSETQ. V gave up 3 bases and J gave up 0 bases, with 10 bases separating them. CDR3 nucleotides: TGCGCCAGCAGCTCCGACGGAGATAGCAATCAGCCCCAGCATTTT. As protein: CASSSDGDSNQPQHF.

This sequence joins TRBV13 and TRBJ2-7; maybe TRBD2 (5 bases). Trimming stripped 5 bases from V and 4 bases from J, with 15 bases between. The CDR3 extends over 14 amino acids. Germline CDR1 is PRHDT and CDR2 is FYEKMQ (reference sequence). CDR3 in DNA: TGTGCCAGCAGCCCCGGGGAGCGTACGTACGAGCAGTACTTC. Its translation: CASSPGERTYEQYF.

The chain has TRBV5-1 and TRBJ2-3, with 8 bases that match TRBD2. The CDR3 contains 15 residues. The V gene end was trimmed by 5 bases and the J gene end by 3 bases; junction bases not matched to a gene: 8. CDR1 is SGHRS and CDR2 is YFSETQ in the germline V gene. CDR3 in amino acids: CASRGRGGETDTQYF. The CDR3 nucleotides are TGCGCCAGCAGGGGCCGGGGGGGGGAGACAGATACGCAGTATTTT.

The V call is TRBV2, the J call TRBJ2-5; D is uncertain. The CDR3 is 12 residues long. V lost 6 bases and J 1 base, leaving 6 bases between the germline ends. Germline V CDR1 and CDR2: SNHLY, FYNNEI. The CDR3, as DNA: TGTGCCAGCAGAGAACTCCAAGAGACCCAGTACTTC. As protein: CASRELQETQYF.

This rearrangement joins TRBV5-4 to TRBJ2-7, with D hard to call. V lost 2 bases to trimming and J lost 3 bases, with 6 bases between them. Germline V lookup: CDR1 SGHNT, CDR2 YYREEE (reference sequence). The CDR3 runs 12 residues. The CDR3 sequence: CASSFDGYEQYF. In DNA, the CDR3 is TGTGCCAGCAGCTTCGACGGCTACGAGCAGTACTTC.

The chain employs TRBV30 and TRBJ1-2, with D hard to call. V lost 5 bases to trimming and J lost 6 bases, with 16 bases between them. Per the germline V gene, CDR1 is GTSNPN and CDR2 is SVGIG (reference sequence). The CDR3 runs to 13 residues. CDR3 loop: CAWADAPADGYTF. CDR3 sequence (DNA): TGTGCCTGGGCCGATGCACCGGCGGATGGCTACACCTTC.

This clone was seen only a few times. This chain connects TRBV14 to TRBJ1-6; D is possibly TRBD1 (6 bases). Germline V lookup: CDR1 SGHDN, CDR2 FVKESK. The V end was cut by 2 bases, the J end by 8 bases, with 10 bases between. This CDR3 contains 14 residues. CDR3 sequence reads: CASSQWTEDSPLHF. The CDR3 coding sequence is TGTGCCAGCAGCCAATGGACAGAAGATTCACCCCTCCACTTT.

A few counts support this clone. CDR3 nucleotide sequence: TGCAGCGTGGCTCGGGACAACAATCAGCCCCAGCATTTT. This encodes CSVARDNNQPQHF. This rearrangement joins TRBV29-1 to TRBJ1-5, with D possibly matching TRBD1 (6 bases). The ends were cut back, 6 bases at V and 3 bases at J, with 12 bases in the middle. The CDR3 covers 13 residues. The germline CDR1 and CDR2 sequences are SQVTM and ANQGSEA.

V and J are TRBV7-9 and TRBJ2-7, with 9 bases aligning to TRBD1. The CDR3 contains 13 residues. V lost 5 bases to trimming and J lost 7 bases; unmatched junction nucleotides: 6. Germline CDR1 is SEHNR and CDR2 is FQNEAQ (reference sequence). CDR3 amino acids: CASSPGQGREQYF. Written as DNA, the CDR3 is TGTGCCAGCAGCCCCGGACAGGGGAGAGAGCAGTACTTC.

The CDR3 sequence: CASSLRGITSTDTQYF. In nucleotides, the CDR3 is TGTGCCAGCAGCTTGAGGGGGATAACTAGCACAGATACGCAGTATTTT. The genes are TRBV5-8 and TRBJ2-3; possibly TRBD1 for D (6 bases). The germline V gene has CDR1 SGHTS and CDR2 YDEGEE. Trimming cost V 1 base and J 0 bases, with 12 bases left between them. The CDR3 covers 16 residues. Full variable domain (missing parts from reference TRBV5-8 and TRBJ2-3): EAGVTQSPTHLIKTRGQQATLRCSPISGHTSVYWYQQALGLGLQFLLWYDEGEERNRGNFPPRFSGRQFPNYSSELNVNALELEDSALYLCASSLRGITSTDTQYFGPGTRLTVL.

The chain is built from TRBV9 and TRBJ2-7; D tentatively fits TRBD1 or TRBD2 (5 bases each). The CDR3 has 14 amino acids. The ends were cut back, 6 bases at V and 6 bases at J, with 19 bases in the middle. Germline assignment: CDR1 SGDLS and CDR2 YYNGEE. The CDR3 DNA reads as TGTGCCAGCAACCCGTATGAGGGGCAGGGCGAGCAGTACTTC. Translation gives CASNPYEGQGEQYF.

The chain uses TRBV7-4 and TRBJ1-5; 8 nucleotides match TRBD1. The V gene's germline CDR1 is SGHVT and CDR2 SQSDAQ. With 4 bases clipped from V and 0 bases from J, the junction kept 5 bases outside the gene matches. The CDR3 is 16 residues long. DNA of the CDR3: TGTGCCAGCAGCTCCCTCGGGACAGGTAGCAATCAGCCCCAGCATTTT. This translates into CASSSLGTGSNQPQHF.

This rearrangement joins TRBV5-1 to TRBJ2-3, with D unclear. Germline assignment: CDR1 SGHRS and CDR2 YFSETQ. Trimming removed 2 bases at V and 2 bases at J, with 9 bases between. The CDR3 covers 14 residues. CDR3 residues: CASSLEQITDTQYF. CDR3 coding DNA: TGCGCCAGCAGCTTAGAACAGATCACAGATACGCAGTATTTT.

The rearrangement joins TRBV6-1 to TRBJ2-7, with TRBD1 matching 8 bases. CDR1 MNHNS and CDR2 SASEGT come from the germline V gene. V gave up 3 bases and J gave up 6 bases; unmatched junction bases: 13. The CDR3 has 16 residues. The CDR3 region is CASSDPTPGGAGEQYF. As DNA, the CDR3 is TGTGCCAGCAGTGACCCCACCCCAGGGGGCGCGGGCGAGCAGTACTTC.